These 29 T cell receptor beta chains came from one sample sequenced in a study of blood T cell repertoires in COVID-19. Generated by immunoSEQ multiplex PCR, the TCRdb table keeps only in-frame clones and is missing some. The sample holds roughly 190,000 clones, approximately 89% seen once. Sequencing was done on a sample of PBMCs or T cells enriched from blood (not recorded which). The source is a woman aged 18-29 years who had recovered from COVID-19.

The V and J genes are TRBV30 and TRBJ2-2; 13 bases map to TRBD2. The ends lost 0 bases at V and 6 bases at J; junction bases unmatched: 1. Per the germline V gene, CDR1 is GTSNPN and CDR2 is SVGIG (reference sequence). The CDR3 consists of 15 residues. In DNA form, the CDR3 reads TGTGCCTGGAGTGTGGGACTAGCGGGATCCGGGGAGCTGTTTTTT. Its translation is CAWSVGLAGSGELFF.

The rearrangement links TRBV28 to TRBJ1-6; D is unclear. Germline lookup yields CDR1 MDHEN and CDR2 SYDVKM. The V end was cut by 3 bases, the J end by 0 bases, with 6 bases between. The CDR3 has 15 residues. The CDR3: CASSLISSYNSPLHF. In DNA, the CDR3 is TGTGCCAGCAGTTTGATCAGCTCCTATAATTCACCCCTCCACTTT.

The genes are TRBV11-1 and TRBJ2-1; TRBD1 matches 10 bases. Per the germline V gene, CDR1 is SGHAT and CDR2 is FQDESV (reference sequence). The CDR3 has 16 residues. The ends lost 5 bases at V and 2 bases at J; junction bases unmatched: 6. The CDR3 DNA reads TGTGCCAGCAGCACCCGGACAGGGGGAACCTACAATGAGCAGTTCTTC. This gives the protein CASSTRTGGTYNEQFF.

V usage is TRBV28 and J usage is TRBJ1-1; the D gene is possibly TRBD1 (5 bases). Germline CDR1 reads MDHEN; CDR2 reads SYDVKM. The CDR3 is made up of 15 amino acids. Trimming left V 8 bases short and J 0 bases short, with 16 bases between. The CDR3, as DNA: TGTGCCAGCCGTGGGGCAGGCCTCATGAACACTGAAGCTTTCTTT. It codes for CASRGAGLMNTEAFF.

The rearrangement links TRBV7-2 to TRBJ1-4; tentative D call: TRBD1 (5 bases). The CDR3 is made up of 12 amino acids. V was shortened by 3 bases and J by 8 bases, with 7 bases between the two germline ends. Germline V gene lookup returns CDR1 SGHTA and CDR2 FQGNSA. DNA of the CDR3: TGTGCCAGCAGCTTTAACAGGGAAAAACTGTTTTTT. Encoded protein: CASSFNREKLFF. Drawing the rest from reference TRBV7-2 and TRBJ1-4, the complete variable domain is GAGVSQSPSNKVTEKGKDVELRCDPISGHTALYWYRQSLGQGLEFLIYFQGNSAPDKSGLPSDRFSAERTGGSVSTLTIQRTQQEDSAVYLCASSFNREKLFFGSGTQLSVL.

This clone has a handful of counts. CDR3 region: CASTPSAGVRQPQHF. The CDR3 DNA sequence: TGTGCCAGCACCCCCTCGGCGGGGGTTAGGCAGCCCCAGCATTTT. The chain combines TRBV6-2 or TRBV6-3 with TRBJ1-5; D possibly corresponds to TRBD1 (5 bases). V shed 7 bases and J shed 7 bases, with 20 bases lying between them. The germline V gene encodes CDR1 MNHEY and CDR2 SVGEGT. CDR3 size: 15 residues.

The chain employs TRBV7-9 and TRBJ2-1, with 11 bases lining up with TRBD2. This CDR3 has 18 amino acids. Trimming removed 4 bases from V and 2 bases from J; junction bases left unmatched: 10. Germline CDR1 is SEHNR and CDR2 is FQNEAQ (reference sequence). In DNA form, the CDR3 reads TGTGCCAGCAGCTCCGGACTAGCGGGCCTCCCAACCTACAATGAGCAGTTCTTC. Amino acid sequence: CASSSGLAGLPTYNEQFF.

The V and J genes are TRBV4-1 and TRBJ1-4; D gene uncertain. Germline V gene sequence: CDR1 MGHRA, CDR2 YSYEKL. The ends were cut back, 1 base at V and 6 bases at J, with 15 bases in the middle. The CDR3 is made up of 16 amino acids. The CDR3 reads CASSQVSLPPDEKLFF. CDR3 bases: TGCGCCAGCAGCCAAGTAAGCTTACCACCGGATGAAAAACTGTTTTTT.

The chain combines TRBV12-5 with TRBJ2-7; 13 bases are shared with TRBD2. This CDR3 is built from 17 residues. Germline trimming cut 3 bases from V and 4 bases from J; bases unmatched to any gene: 9. Germline V lookup: CDR1 LGHNT, CDR2 FRNRAP. CDR3: CASGLQGLAGPWYEQYF. The CDR3 DNA sequence: TGTGCTAGTGGTTTACAGGGACTAGCGGGACCGTGGTACGAGCAGTACTTC.

DNA for the CDR3: TGCGCCAGCAGCGATAGCGGGCCCCACAATGAGCAGTTCTTC. Its translation: CASSDSGPHNEQFF. J is TRBJ2-1 and V is TRBV10-1; TRBD2 aligns across 7 bases. The CDR3 has 14 amino acids. V was clipped by 6 bases and J by 5 bases; unmatched bases: 7. Germline V gene sequence: CDR1 WNHNN, CDR2 SYGVQD (reference sequence).

This rearrangement joins TRBV27 to TRBJ2-3, with TRBD2 matching 8 bases. Per the germline V gene, CDR1 is MNHEY and CDR2 is SMNVEV (reference sequence). Losses at the gene ends were 7 bases for V and 1 base for J; bases not matched to a gene: 16. This CDR3 is 18 amino acids long. CDR3: CASTRWRSGRGGTDTQYF. The CDR3, as DNA: TGTGCCAGCACCCGATGGAGAAGCGGGAGAGGGGGCACAGATACGCAGTATTTT.

The rearrangement joins TRBV6-1 to TRBJ2-7; TRBD2 is a possible D gene (6 bases). The CDR3 consists of 16 residues. Germline lookup yields CDR1 MNHNS and CDR2 SASEGT. V was cut by 4 bases and J by 0 bases, with 16 bases left in between. The CDR3 reads CASSVRRGGPSYEQYF. Here the CDR3 DNA reads TGTGCCAGCAGTGTCCGGAGGGGCGGACCCTCCTACGAGCAGTACTTC.

The chain has TRBV28 and TRBJ1-6; 8 bases are shared with TRBD1. CDR1 is MDHEN and CDR2 is SYDVKM in the germline V gene. The length of the CDR3 is 16 residues. The V and J ends lost 4 bases and 2 bases, in that order; junction bases with no gene match: 4. This CDR3 reads CASSSQGAAYNSPLHF. The CDR3 region has the DNA TGTGCCAGCAGTTCGCAGGGGGCAGCCTATAATTCACCCCTCCACTTT.

CDR3 DNA: TGTGCCAGCAGCTTTCGGGATTCTGGAAACACCATATATTTT. Amino acids: CASSFRDSGNTIYF. The gene calls are TRBV7-9 and TRBJ1-3; D is undetermined. Trimming shortened V by 3 bases and J by 1 base, and 7 bases separated the two germline ends. There are 14 residues in the CDR3. CDR1 is SEHNR and CDR2 is FQNEAQ in the germline V gene (reference sequence).

V usage is TRBV10-3 and J usage is TRBJ2-5, with 8 bases matching TRBD1. V shed 10 bases and J 3 bases; nucleotides not matched to a gene: 7. Germline V gene lookup returns CDR1 ENHRY and CDR2 SYGVKD. There are 13 residues in the CDR3. The CDR3: CANQGALEETQYF. The CDR3 DNA sequence: TGTGCCAACCAGGGGGCGCTGGAAGAGACCCAGTACTTC.

The J gene is TRBJ2-7, the V gene TRBV27; D not certain. The germline V gene encodes CDR1 MNHEY and CDR2 SMNVEV (reference sequence). V lost 1 base, J lost 12 bases, and 13 bases lay in between. CDR3 length equals 12 residues. The CDR3 coding sequence is TGTGCCAGCAGTTTATTTTCGGGTTCTCTGTACTTC. This encodes CASSLFSGSLYF.

The CDR3 reads CASSRGTTTDTQYF. As DNA, the CDR3 is TGCGCCAGCAGTCGCGGGACTACCACAGATACGCAGTATTTT. The gene calls are TRBV5-1 and TRBJ2-3; 7 nucleotides agree with TRBD2. Germline values: CDR1 SGHRS, CDR2 YFSETQ. This CDR3 comprises 14 residues. After removal of 5 bases from V and 2 bases from J, the junction contained 5 bases not matched to a gene.

The genes are TRBV7-9 and TRBJ1-2; D not resolved. Deletions cut 1 base from V and 12 bases from J, with 12 bases between. The CDR3 has 12 residues. Germline V lookup: CDR1 SEHNR, CDR2 FQNEAQ (reference sequence). The CDR3 DNA sequence: TGTGCCAGCAGCTTAGGGGGTACAGCGGACACCTTC. Translating gives CASSLGGTADTF. Complete variable domain (other parts from reference TRBV7-9 and TRBJ1-2): DTGVSQNPRHKITKRGQNVTFRCDPISEHNRLYWYRQTLGQGPEFLTYFQNEAQLEKSRLLSDRFSAERPKGSFSTLEIQRTEQGDSAMYLCASSLGGTADTFGSGTRLTVV.

The table lists this clone with a count of one. The chain combines TRBV20-1 with TRBJ2-7, with unresolved D. This CDR3 contains 11 residues. Germline assignment: CDR1 DFQATT and CDR2 SNEGSKA (reference sequence). With 1 base removed from V and 5 bases from J, the gap between germline ends came to 6 bases. The CDR3 DNA reads as TGCAGTGCTAGAGTCGTAAACGAGCAGTACTTC. This translates into CSARVVNEQYF.

This clone was counted once. The chain combines TRBV12-3 or TRBV12-4 with TRBJ2-7, with D tentatively TRBD1 (7 bases). The ends were cut back, 5 bases at V and 3 bases at J, with 11 bases in the middle. The CDR3 is made up of 13 amino acids. CDR3 coding DNA: TGTGCCAGCAGTAACAGGGGAGGCTACGAGCAGTACTTC. This translates into CASSNRGGYEQYF.

J is TRBJ1-2 and V is TRBV7-9; 7 positions agree with TRBD1. Germline CDR1 is SEHNR and CDR2 is FQNEAQ (reference sequence). Losses at the gene ends were 5 bases for V and 5 bases for J; bases not matched to a gene: 11. CDR3 size: 15 residues. The CDR3 loop is CASSPGTASSYGYTF. Here the CDR3 DNA reads TGTGCCAGCAGCCCAGGGACAGCCAGCTCGTATGGCTACACCTTC. Together with reference TRBV7-9 and TRBJ1-2, the CDR3 gives the full variable domain: DTGVSQNPRHKITKRGQNVTFRCDPISEHNRLYWYRQTLGQGPEFLTYFQNEAQLEKSRLLSDRFSAERPKGSFSTLEIQRTEQGDSAMYLCASSPGTASSYGYTFGSGTRLTVV.

V is TRBV5-1 and J is TRBJ1-1, with TRBD1 matching over 8 bases. Germline CDR1 and CDR2: SGHRS and YFSETQ. This CDR3 is 15 amino acids long. J gave up 5 bases and V 1 base, and 7 bases lay outside the gene matches. In nucleotides, the CDR3 is TGCGCCAGCAGCTTGAATATCAGGGGGCAAACTGAAGCTTTCTTT. Translated, it gives CASSLNIRGQTEAFF.

This chain connects TRBV7-2 to TRBJ2-3; tentatively, D is TRBD2 (5 bases). Trimming pared 3 bases from V and 3 bases from J, leaving 16 bases between. Germline V gene sequence: CDR1 SGHTA, CDR2 FQGNSA. This CDR3 is 16 amino acids long. CDR3 sequence reads: CASSFVPGRRTDTQYF. The DNA of the CDR3 is TGTGCCAGCAGCTTTGTCCCGGGGAGAAGGACAGATACGCAGTATTTT.

Here the CDR3 reads CASSFDRDYEQYF. For the CDR3, the DNA is TGTGCCAGCAGTTTTGACAGGGACTACGAGCAGTACTTC. The chain uses TRBV6-2 or TRBV6-3 and TRBJ2-7, with 7 bases aligning to TRBD1. CDR1 is MNHEY, CDR2 SVGEGT, per germline. The CDR3 contains 13 residues. The V gene end was trimmed by 4 bases and the J gene end by 3 bases; junction bases not matched to a gene: 3.

The chain links TRBV11-2 to TRBJ1-1; the D gene is possibly TRBD1 (5 bases). Germline loops: CDR1 SGHAT, CDR2 FQNNGV. The CDR3 length is 15 residues. V was pared by 5 bases and J by 4 bases, with 17 bases between. The CDR3 loop reads CASSPVAGSGTEAFF. In nucleotides, the CDR3 is TGTGCCAGCAGCCCCGTAGCAGGGTCGGGCACTGAAGCTTTCTTT.

This clone was seen a handful of times. V gene TRBV7-2 combines with J gene TRBJ2-7; TRBD2 aligns across 11 bases. The ends lost 0 bases at V and 0 bases at J; junction bases unmatched: 7. Germline V CDR1 and CDR2: SGHTA, FQGNSA. The CDR3 is 18 amino acids. The CDR3 DNA follows: TGTGCCAGCAGCTTAGCGTGGGCTAGCGGGGGGAGCTCCTACGAGCAGTACTTC. Protein: CASSLAWASGGSSYEQYF.

The chain uses TRBV27 and TRBJ2-5, with 9 nucleotides matching TRBD2. CDR1 and CDR2 (germline): MNHEY, SMNVEV (reference sequence). V was clipped by 5 bases and J by 5 bases; unmatched bases: 0. CDR3 length equals 12 residues. CDR3 region: CASSLAGETQYF. The CDR3 nucleotides read TGTGCCAGCAGTCTAGCGGGGGAGACCCAGTACTTC.

The chain employs TRBV7-8 and TRBJ1-2; D might be TRBD1 (5 bases). This CDR3 is 15 amino acids long. V was pared by 1 base and J by 2 bases, with 11 bases between. Germline values: CDR1 SGHVS, CDR2 FQNEAQ. CDR3 residues: CASSLGQGLNYGYTF. CDR3 DNA: TGTGCCAGCAGCTTAGGGCAGGGCCTAAACTATGGCTACACCTTC.

A few counts support this clone. A junction end diverges from the germline sequence, so it may reflect a read error. The CDR3 reads CASSLPLTSGRRSSYEQYF. The CDR3 bases are TGTGCTAGCAGCTTACCACTGACTAGCGGGAGGCGTAGCTCCTACGAGCAGTACTTC. This chain links TRBV7-7 with TRBJ2-7; 13 bases agree with TRBD2. This CDR3 region has 19 residues. Per germline, CDR1 SSHAT and CDR2 FNYEAQ (reference sequence).